The rows below give T cell receptor beta chains drawn from one sample of a study of cytomegalovirus exposure and HLA in healthy donors. Sequencing used immunoSEQ multiplex PCR; TCRdb keeps in-frame clones, though not all of them. The table has 150,000 to 200,000 clones, roughly 80% seen once; the top ten hold about 2.3%. The sequenced sample consisted of PBMCs. These receptor sequences come from a male donor in good health and CMV-seronegative. CDR3s include the opening cysteine and the closing phenylalanine or tryptophan. D genes are given only for firm matches. Size tells how often a clone was seen (once, few, many) or the class of an expanded clone, and some rows leave it out.

j_call,clone_size,d_call,v_call,cdr3_nt,cdr3_aa
TRBJ1-1,.,.,TRBV5-4,TGTGCCAGCAAGTTACAGAACACTGAAGCTTTCTTT,CASKLQNTEAFF
TRBJ1-2,.,.,TRBV27,TGTGCCAGCAGTGATGGTGGCCCCTATGGCTACACCTTC,CASSDGGPYGYTF
TRBJ2-2,.,TRBD1,TRBV19,TGTGCCAGTAGGAGAAATGGACAGGGGGGCACCGGGGAGCTGTTTTTT,CASRRNGQGGTGELFF
TRBJ2-3,.,.,TRBV5-5,TGTGCCAGCAGCTTGATCTCCCGGGGAGCAACAGATACGCAGTATTTT,CASSLISRGATDTQYF
TRBJ2-7,.,.,TRBV6-5,TGTGCCAGCAGTTACTCCGGGGATCTGGGGTACGAGCAGTACTTC,CASSYSGDLGYEQYF
TRBJ1-1,.,TRBD1,TRBV6-5,TGTGCCAGCGCCCGACAGGGTCTCGGCACTGAAGCTTTCTTT,CASARQGLGTEAFF
TRBJ1-5,.,TRBD1,TRBV7-9,TGTGCCAGCAGCTTAGGACAGGGGGGCCAGCCCCAGCATTTT,CASSLGQGGQPQHF
TRBJ2-7,.,TRBD2,TRBV6-1,TGTGCCAGCCGCATACTAGCGGGTGATTGGTGGGAGCAGTACTTC,CASRILAGDWWEQYF
TRBJ1-2,.,.,TRBV29-1,TGCAGCGTTGAAGTGTTGGAGCCCTATGGCTACACCTTC,CSVEVLEPYGYTF
TRBJ2-7,.,TRBD2,TRBV9,TGTGCCAGCAGCGTAGCCTCGACCTTGGGCGGGGGGGCCTACGAGCAGTACTTC,CASSVASTLGGGAYEQYF
TRBJ1-4,once,.,TRBV4-2,TGTGCCAGCAGCCCAGGCGAATCGGCTAATGAAAAACTGTTTTTT,CASSPGESANEKLFF
TRBJ1-1,.,.,TRBV14,TGTGCCAGCAGCCAAGTTTACGGGGTCACTGAAGCTTTCTTT,CASSQVYGVTEAFF
TRBJ2-6,.,.,TRBV5-5,TGTGCCAGCAGCTTGATGGAGGGGTCCAACGTCCTGACTTTC,CASSLMEGSNVLTF
TRBJ1-1,few,.,TRBV7-9,TGTGCCAGCAGCTCGGAGGTCAGAGCCACTGAAGCTTTCTTT,CASSSEVRATEAFF
TRBJ2-1,.,TRBD2,TRBV9,TGTGCCAGCAGCGGGGGAGGGACTAGCGGCTATGAGCAGTTCTTC,CASSGGGTSGYEQFF
TRBJ2-1,.,.,TRBV29-1,TGCAGCGCTGGGGACATCCTTTACAATGAGCAGTTCTTC,CSAGDILYNEQFF
TRBJ2-5,.,.,TRBV5-1,TGCGCCAGCAGCTTGGCCGATCTCGACTGGAGGCCGCCCGAGACCCAGTACTTC,CASSLADLDWRPPETQYF
TRBJ2-2,.,.,TRBV7-9,TGTGCCAGCAGCTCCTCGGTGGGCGGGCCCACCGGGGAGCTGTTTTTT,CASSSSVGGPTGELFF
TRBJ2-6,.,.,TRBV10-1,TGCGCCAGCAGTGAGTCGACTATGCTAGGGGCCAACGTCCTGACTTTC,CASSESTMLGANVLTF
TRBJ1-1,.,TRBD1,TRBV30,TGTGCCTGGGACAGGGCGGGGACTGAAGCTTTCTTT,CAWDRAGTEAFF
TRBJ1-6,.,.,TRBV5-4,TGTGCCAGCAGCTTCCGGGCGACAGGTTCACCCCTCCACTTT,CASSFRATGSPLHF
TRBJ2-7,.,TRBD1,TRBV14,TGTGCCAGCAGCCAAGCAGGGGACAGGGGCTACGAGCAGTACTTC,CASSQAGDRGYEQYF
TRBJ1-3,.,.,TRBV18,TGTGCCAGCTCACATAACTCGGACAAGCACACCATATATTTT,CASSHNSDKHTIYF
TRBJ1-1,.,TRBD1,TRBV6-5,TGTGCCACCGCGGGACAGATAGACACTGAGGCTTTCTTT,CATAGQIDTEAFF
TRBJ1-4,.,.,TRBV9,TGTGCCAGCAGCGCTAAAGCAGGGGAGGGTGAAAAACTGTTTTTT,CASSAKAGEGEKLFF
TRBJ2-7,once,TRBD2,TRBV11-2,TGTGCCAGCAGCTCAGCGGGGGGACTCTACGAGCAGTACTTC,CASSSAGGLYEQYF
TRBJ1-1,.,TRBD1,TRBV6-5,TGTGCCAGCGCCAGGGGGCCGCACACTGAAGCTTTCTTT,CASARGPHTEAFF
TRBJ1-1,.,.,TRBV18,TGTGCCAGCTCAAGCCGGGACACGAACACTGAAGCTTTCTTT,CASSSRDTNTEAFF
TRBJ2-7,few,.,TRBV6-5,TGTGCCAGCAGGGGGCCGTCCTCCTACGAGCAGTACTTC,CASRGPSSYEQYF
TRBJ2-6,.,.,TRBV4-2,TGTGCCAGCAGTCAAGCGGTCCGCGCCTCTGGGGCCAACGTCCTGACTTTC,CASSQAVRASGANVLTF
TRBJ2-1,.,TRBD1,TRBV6-6,TGTGCCAGCACCGACAGGGCAGTAATCAATGAGCAGTTCTTC,CASTDRAVINEQFF
TRBJ2-5,.,TRBD1,TRBV10-3,TGTGCCATCAGTGAGCGGACAGGGGGCGAGACCCAGTACTTC,CAISERTGGETQYF
TRBJ2-6,.,.,TRBV10-3,TGTGCCATCAGTGAGTCCTCGACAGGCAGCTCTGGGGCCAACGTCCTGACTTTC,CAISESSTGSSGANVLTF
TRBJ1-1,.,.,TRBV29-1,TGCAGCGTTGAAGATGCCCCCCCGGGGGGGGCTTTCTTT,CSVEDAPPGGAFF
TRBJ2-5,.,.,TRBV18,TGTGCCAGCTCCTCCCCCCCGGGGGAGGTCGAGACCCAGTACTTC,CASSSPPGEVETQYF
TRBJ2-5,.,TRBD1,TRBV2,TGTGCCAGCAGGGTAGTCCCGGGACAGGGAACCCAGTACTTC,CASRVVPGQGTQYF
TRBJ1-1,.,TRBD1,TRBV6-6,TGTGCCAGCAGAACCGGGACAGGCTTGACTGAAGCTTTCTTT,CASRTGTGLTEAFF
TRBJ2-4,.,.,TRBV21-1,TGTGCCAGCAGCAAAGATACCCCGACGCGGGGGGAGCTAGCCAAAAACATTCAGTACTTC,CASSKDTPTRGELAKNIQYF
TRBJ2-6,.,.,TRBV19,TGTGCCAGTAGTATAGATCTGGCCTCTGGGGCCAACGTCCTGACTTTC,CASSIDLASGANVLTF
TRBJ1-6,.,TRBD1,TRBV7-6,TGTGCCAGCAGCTTAAAGGACAGGGCGTTGGATTCACCCCTCCACTTT,CASSLKDRALDSPLHF